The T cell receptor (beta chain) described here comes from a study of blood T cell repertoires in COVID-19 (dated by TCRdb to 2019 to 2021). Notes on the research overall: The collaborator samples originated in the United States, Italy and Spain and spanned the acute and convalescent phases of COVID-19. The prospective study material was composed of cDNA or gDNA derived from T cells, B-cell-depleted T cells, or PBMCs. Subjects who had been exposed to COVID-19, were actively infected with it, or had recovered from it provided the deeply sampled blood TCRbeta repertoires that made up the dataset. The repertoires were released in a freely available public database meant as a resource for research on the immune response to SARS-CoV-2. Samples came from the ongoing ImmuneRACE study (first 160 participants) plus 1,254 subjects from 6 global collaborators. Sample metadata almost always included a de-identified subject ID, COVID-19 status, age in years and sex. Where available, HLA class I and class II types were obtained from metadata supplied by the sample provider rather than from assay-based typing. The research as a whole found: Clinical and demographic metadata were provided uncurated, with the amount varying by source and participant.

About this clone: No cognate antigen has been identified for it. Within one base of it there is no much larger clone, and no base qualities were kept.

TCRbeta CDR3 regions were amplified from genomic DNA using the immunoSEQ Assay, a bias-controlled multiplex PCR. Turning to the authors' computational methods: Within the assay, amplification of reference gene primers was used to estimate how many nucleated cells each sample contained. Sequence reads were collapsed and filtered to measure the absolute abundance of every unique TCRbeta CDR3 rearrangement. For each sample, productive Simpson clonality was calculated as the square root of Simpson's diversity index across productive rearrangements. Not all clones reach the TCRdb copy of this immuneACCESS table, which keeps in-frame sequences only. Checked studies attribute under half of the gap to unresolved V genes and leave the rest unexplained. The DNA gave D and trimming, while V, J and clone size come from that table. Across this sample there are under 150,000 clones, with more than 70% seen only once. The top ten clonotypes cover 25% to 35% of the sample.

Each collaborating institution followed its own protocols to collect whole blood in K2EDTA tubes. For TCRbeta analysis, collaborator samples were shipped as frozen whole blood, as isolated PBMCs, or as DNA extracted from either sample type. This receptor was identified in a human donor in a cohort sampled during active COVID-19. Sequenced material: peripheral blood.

The DNA is as follows: TGTGCCAGCAGCCCTACAGGGGGATATGGCTACACCTTC. The encoded protein is CASSPTGGYGYTF. The V and J genes are TRBV12-3 or TRBV12-4 and TRBJ1-2, and 8 junction bases match TRBD1. Ends trimmed: V by 6 bases, J by 5 bases; bases unmatched to a gene: 5. The CDR3 has 13 amino acids, counting the end cysteine and phenylalanine. Solely the CDR3 DNA is kept, with 39 bases framed from the first base.